Below, 27 T cell receptor beta chains from the same sample are listed, as sequenced in a study of monozygotic twins with inflammatory bowel disease. With the 5' RACE reads reprocessed, TCRdb shows one record per CDR3 protein and no DNA. Its listing shows more than 100,000 distinct CDR3 sequences. Sequencing was performed on blood. Receptors originate from a human donor with ulcerative colitis or Crohn's disease, or a healthy co-twin of an affected twin (not recorded which).

J is TRBJ1-5 and V is TRBV3-1. CDR3 length: 16 amino acids. From germline, CDR1 is LGHDT and CDR2 YNNKEL (reference sequence). CDR3 sequence reads: CASSQAPPGRNQPQHF.

The CDR3 protein is CASSIGQGQETQYF. The V and J genes are TRBV7-2 and TRBJ2-5; TCRdb picks TRBD1, but there is no DNA to check that call. The CDR3 consists of 14 residues. Per the germline V gene, CDR1 is SGHTA and CDR2 is FQGNSA.

The V and J genes are TRBV6-5 and TRBJ2-1; TCRdb outputs TRBD2, but without DNA this stays unchecked. Germline V CDR1 and CDR2: MNHEY, SVGAGI. CDR3 size: 18 residues. The CDR3 sequence: CASSYYGGTSGAYNEQFF.

CDR3 in amino acids: CASSEPGPSSGANVLTF. V gene TRBV2 combines with J gene TRBJ2-6; without DNA, the TCRdb call of TRBD2 cannot be checked. The CDR3 has 17 amino acids. The germline gives CDR1 SNHLY, CDR2 FYNNEI.

The V and J genes are TRBV5-1 and TRBJ1-2; lacking DNA, the TRBD1 call made by TCRdb goes unchecked. This CDR3 has 14 residues. Germline V gene lookup returns CDR1 SGHRS and CDR2 YFSETQ. The CDR3 region is CASSLGQGNYGYTF.

The chain links TRBV2 to TRBJ1-2. The germline gives CDR1 SNHLY, CDR2 FYNNEI. CDR3 length: 13 amino acids. The CDR3 loop reads CASSEGERHGYTF.

The chain links TRBV5-1 to TRBJ1-3; TCRdb reports TRBD1, a call that lacks DNA to check it against. The germline V gene has CDR1 SGHRS and CDR2 YFSETQ. The CDR3 has 15 amino acids. CDR3 sequence: CASSIQGANGNTIYF.

This chain joins TRBV27 and TRBJ2-7. Germline-derived CDR1 and CDR2 are MNHEY and SMNVEV (reference sequence). The CDR3 extends over 15 amino acids. CDR3 amino acids: CASSSKLTGPYEQYF.

The CDR3: CASSSFRADTQYF. The V gene is TRBV12-3 or TRBV12-4, the J gene TRBJ2-3. The CDR3 length is 13 residues.

The rearrangement joins TRBV12-3 or TRBV12-4 to TRBJ1-2; lacking DNA, the TRBD1 call made by TCRdb goes unchecked. The CDR3 contains 13 residues. Here the CDR3 reads CASSPLRSSGYTF.

V gene TRBV4-3 combines with J gene TRBJ1-6. This CDR3 region has 17 residues. Per germline, CDR1 LGHNA and CDR2 YSLEER. Here the CDR3 reads CASSQERVSSYNSPLHF.

The CDR3: CASSLQGLSSYGYTF. The chain couples TRBV6-5 to TRBJ1-2; TCRdb reports TRBD1, a call that lacks DNA to check it against. The CDR3 consists of 15 residues. Germline CDR1 MNHEY, CDR2 SVGAGI.

The chain recombines TRBV4-3 with TRBJ2-5; TCRdb calls TRBD1, which cannot be checked without DNA. Germline-derived CDR1 and CDR2 are LGHNA and YSLEER. The CDR3 is 20 amino acids. The CDR3 region is CASSQDYPIPGHLTLNPQYF.

This chain joins TRBV6-1 and TRBJ2-6. CDR3 length: 14 amino acids. Germline V CDR1 and CDR2: MNHNS, SASEGT. CDR3 loop: CASSRSSGANVLTF.

CDR3 protein: CATLRRWERLYEQYF. The rearrangement uses TRBV10-2 and TRBJ2-7; TCRdb names TRBD2, which stays unverified in the absence of DNA. This CDR3 contains 15 residues. Germline lookup yields CDR1 WSHSY and CDR2 SAAADI.

V and J are TRBV6-2 or TRBV6-3 and TRBJ2-1; TCRdb outputs TRBD2, but without DNA this stays unchecked. Germline V gives CDR1 MNHEY, CDR2 SVGEGT. The CDR3 loop spans 13 amino acids. This CDR3 is CASRTSGEPFQFF.

V is TRBV7-9 and J is TRBJ2-2; TCRdb lists TRBD1, though no DNA is available to test this call. The CDR3 runs 14 residues. From germline, CDR1 is SEHNR and CDR2 FQNEAQ (reference sequence). The CDR3 protein is CASSSTVNTGELFF.

The J gene is TRBJ2-7, the V gene TRBV7-2. This CDR3 is built from 13 residues. Germline loops: CDR1 SGHTA, CDR2 FQGNSA. The CDR3 reads CASSLETSGEQYF.

The chain has TRBV5-1 and TRBJ1-1; without DNA, the TCRdb call of TRBD1 cannot be checked. The CDR3 spans 14 residues. Germline-derived CDR1 and CDR2 are SGHRS and YFSETQ. This CDR3 is CASNTGTLGTEAFF. The full variable domain, in which reference TRBV5-1 and TRBJ1-1 provide the parts outside the CDR3, is KAGVTQTPRYLIKTRGQQVTLSCSPISGHRSVSWYQQTPGQGLQFLFEYFSETQRNKGNFPGRFSGRQFSNSRSEMNVSTLELGDSALYLCASNTGTLGTEAFFGQGTRLTVV.

V and J are TRBV18 and TRBJ2-1. CDR1 KGHSH and CDR2 LQKENI come from the germline V gene. The CDR3 loop spans 14 amino acids. This CDR3 is CASSPLETHNEQFF.

V and J are TRBV11-2 and TRBJ1-2. Germline V lookup: CDR1 SGHAT, CDR2 FQNNGV. The CDR3 is made up of 14 amino acids. CDR3 region: CASSLNPLRRGYTF. The full variable domain, its missing parts supplied by reference TRBV11-2 and TRBJ1-2, is EAGVAQSPRYKIIEKRQSVAFWCNPISGHATLYWYQQILGQGPKLLIQFQNNGVVDDSQLPKDRFSAERLKGVDSTLKIQPAKLEDSAVYLCASSLNPLRRGYTFGSGTRLTVV.

The chain carries TRBV28 and TRBJ2-2; TCRdb calls TRBD2, which cannot be checked without DNA. The CDR3 extends over 14 amino acids. From germline, CDR1 is MDHEN and CDR2 SYDVKM. The chain's CDR3 is CASSLAGNTGELFF.

This chain links TRBV11-2 with TRBJ2-1; TCRdb outputs TRBD1, but without DNA this stays unchecked. The CDR3 is made up of 17 amino acids. The germline CDR1 and CDR2 sequences are SGHAT and FQNNGV. This chain's CDR3 is CASSSWGWREPFDEQFF.

The chain carries TRBV6-2 or TRBV6-3 and TRBJ1-2. The germline CDR1 and CDR2 sequences are MNHEY and SVGEGT. The CDR3 contains 14 residues. The CDR3 protein is CASAYRVVLYGYTF.

This sequence joins TRBV7-9 and TRBJ2-2. In germline, CDR1 is SEHNR, CDR2 FQNEAQ (reference sequence). The CDR3 loop spans 14 amino acids. CDR3 amino acids: CASSLVLNTGELFF.

V gene TRBV29-1 combines with J gene TRBJ1-4; no DNA is available, so the TRBD1 call from TCRdb remains unchecked. The germline CDR1 and CDR2 sequences are SQVTM and ANQGSEA. This CDR3 region has 13 residues. The CDR3 here is CSVGGGPNEKLFF.

V gene TRBV5-1 combines with J gene TRBJ2-7; with no DNA, the TCRdb D assignment of TRBD1 cannot be verified. Germline CDR1 is SGHRS and CDR2 is YFSETQ. This CDR3 has 16 residues. CDR3 sequence: CASRAGTGAHSYEQYF.